This T cell receptor beta chain was observed in a study of cytomegalovirus exposure and HLA in healthy donors. The study, taken as a whole, reports: Follow-up analysis seemed to connect common viral pathogens with several of the most significant clusters identified. The authors later found TCR association rates varying by HLA locus, with DRB1 most and HLA-C fewest. Overall, about 160 TCR beta chains were annotated as cytomegalovirus-associated. Cytomegalovirus status was reportedly diagnosed by the classifier with high specificity and sensitivity.

Looked up from germline, CDR1 is LGHNA and CDR2 is YSLEER. The CDR3 has 16 residues. With 1 base removed from V and 1 base from J, the gap between germline ends came to 14 bases. As regards this clone: Its antigen is unidentified.

Vbeta (60) and Jbeta (13) primers were used in the PCR. TCRdb's copy holds only in-frame clones and misses some; the assay was immunoSEQ multiplex PCR. Among 130,000 or so clones, 75% to 90% were seen once, and the ten largest hold about 2%. The chain links TRBV4-3 to TRBJ2-7; no clear D. The sequencing sample was made of PBMCs. The sequence came from a man younger than 40 in good health and CMV-seronegative. The CDR3 bases are TGCGCCAGCAGCCAAGGCGTACCCGAGGAGTCCTACGAGCAGTACTTC. Encoded protein: CASSQGVPEESYEQYF.